There are many counts of the clone carrying this T cell receptor beta chain. The antigen remains unidentified. Molecular-barcoded quantitative 5'-RACE produced these TCR beta libraries. MiXCR, run by TCRdb on the 5' RACE reads, gives a single entry per CDR3 protein. Of roughly 64,000 distinct CDR3 sequences listed, 6% to 8% are singletons. The data were obtained in a study of CD8 T cells in ankylosing spondylitis. Study-wide points: Matched synovial fluid from ankylosing spondylitis patients was reported to be enriched for disease-linked clones. In ankylosing spondylitis blood, a motif of about eight highly homologous TCR beta variants appeared characteristic.

The germline V gene encodes CDR1 KGHDR and CDR2 SFDVKD. V shed 5 bases and J 8 bases; nucleotides not matched to a gene: 17. The CDR3 has 18 amino acids. This clonotype was obtained from a male donor with ankylosing spondylitis. The chain has TRBV24-1 and TRBJ2-1, with 10 bases aligning to TRBD2. The sequenced sample was synovial fluid, either unsorted or a sorted T cell fraction (not recorded which). The CDR3 is CATSVGGARLAGQDEQFF. In DNA, the CDR3 is TGTGCCACCAGTGTGGGGGGGGCGAGACTAGCGGGTCAGGATGAGCAGTTCTTC.